Shown below are 29 T cell receptor beta chains from a single sample sequenced in a study of beta chain features in type 1 diabetes. Study-wide points: When Type 1 diabetes patients were examined, their TCRB CDR3s proved moderately but significantly shorter in all four CD4+ subsets.

TCRB transcripts that were expressed got sequenced, as all of the isolated RNA had been reverse transcribed. The data were produced by immunoSEQ multiplex PCR, yet TCRdb's version contains in-frame clones alone and is incomplete. The sample has a few hundred thousand clones, about 12% seen once. Their antigens remain unidentified. The sequencing input was naive CD4+ T cells from blood. All receptors derive from a woman between 18 and 29 years old with type 1 diabetes.

This chain links TRBV29-1 with TRBJ2-1, with a weak D call TRBD1 (5 bases). The CDR3 extends over 14 amino acids. Germline V lookup: CDR1 SQVTM, CDR2 ANQGSEA. Trimming took off 1 base at V and 3 bases at J, with 10 bases between the two ends. The CDR3 region is CSVEAGMIYNEQFF. CDR3 DNA sequence: TGCAGCGTTGAAGCAGGGATGATCTACAATGAGCAGTTCTTC.

This clone was seen only a few times. The chain recombines TRBV4-3 with TRBJ2-1; 7 bases map to TRBD1. The CDR3 has 13 amino acids. Germline CDR1 LGHNA, CDR2 YSLEER. With 0 bases clipped from V and 15 bases from J, the junction kept 8 bases outside the gene matches. This chain's CDR3 is CASSQDPDRVRFF. CDR3 bases: TGCGCCAGCAGCCAAGACCCAGACAGGGTGAGGTTCTTC.

This clone has a handful of counts. The chain combines TRBV7-9 with TRBJ2-3; tentative D call: TRBD2 (7 bases). The V end lost 6 bases, the J end lost 2 bases, and 15 bases lay between the germline ends. This CDR3 contains 15 residues. From germline, CDR1 is SEHNR and CDR2 FQNEAQ (reference sequence). CDR3 in amino acids: CASRTAGAVTDTQYF. As DNA, the CDR3 is TGTGCCAGCAGGACTGCGGGGGCCGTCACAGATACGCAGTATTTT.

The chain uses TRBV5-1 and TRBJ2-5, with TRBD2 identical over 8 bases. Per the germline V gene, CDR1 is SGHRS and CDR2 is YFSETQ. CDR3 length: 15 residues. V trimming: 1 base; J trimming: 5 bases; junction bases outside the gene matches: 7. CDR3 nucleotide sequence: TGCGCCAGCAGCTTGTGGACTAGCAGATGGGAGACCCAGTACTTC. Its protein is CASSLWTSRWETQYF.

The chain employs TRBV7-2 and TRBJ2-3, with 10 bases aligning to TRBD2. With 5 bases clipped from V and 1 base from J, the junction kept 6 bases outside the gene matches. CDR3 length: 16 residues. Germline CDR1 reads SGHTA; CDR2 reads FQGNSA. The chain's CDR3 is CASSPPGTSGTDTQYF. CDR3 DNA: TGTGCCAGCAGCCCCCCCGGGACTAGCGGCACAGATACGCAGTATTTT.

The sample holds a few counts of this clone. The rearrangement links TRBV28 to TRBJ2-7; no firm D call. The V end lost 2 bases, the J end lost 5 bases, and 10 bases lay between the germline ends. The CDR3 runs 13 residues. Germline V gene data show CDR1 as MDHEN and CDR2 as SYDVKM. The CDR3: CASSLPVLDEQYF. CDR3 nucleotide sequence: TGTGCCAGCAGTTTACCCGTTCTTGACGAGCAGTACTTC.

Only a few counts were recorded for this clone. The chain couples TRBV6-6 to TRBJ2-4; perhaps TRBD1 as D (6 bases). Trimming took 6 bases from V and 0 from J, leaving 9 bases between them. The CDR3 is made up of 14 amino acids. Germline V gene data show CDR1 as MNHNY and CDR2 as SVGAGI (reference sequence). CDR3 region: CASSGTLAKNIQYF. In nucleotides, the CDR3 is TGTGCCAGCAGCGGGACACTAGCCAAAAACATTCAGTACTTC.

The CDR3 loop reads CASSTQGAVTDTQYF. In nucleotides, the CDR3 is TGCGCCAGCAGCACGCAGGGGGCTGTGACAGATACGCAGTATTTT. The gene calls are TRBV5-1 and TRBJ2-3; 8 nucleotides agree with TRBD1. Germline V CDR1 and CDR2: SGHRS, YFSETQ. Trimming took 4 bases from V and 3 from J; bases not matched to a gene: 7. The CDR3 is 15 residues long.

This clone was seen only a few times. The gene calls are TRBV18 and TRBJ2-1; a possible D gene is TRBD2 (6 bases). CDR1 is KGHSH, CDR2 LQKENI, per germline. This CDR3 is built from 13 residues. With 5 bases removed from V and 6 bases from J, the gap between germline ends came to 11 bases. The CDR3 reads CASSAGGGNEQFF. CDR3 in DNA: TGTGCCAGCTCAGCCGGGGGTGGCAATGAGCAGTTCTTC.

This clone was seen only a few times. This chain connects TRBV14 to TRBJ2-5, with D perhaps TRBD1 (6 bases). Trimming took off 0 bases at V and 5 bases at J, with 10 bases between the two ends. The CDR3 loop spans 14 amino acids. Germline CDR1 SGHDN, CDR2 FVKESK. The CDR3 here is CASSQEGATETQYF. The CDR3 DNA is TGTGCCAGCAGCCAAGAGGGGGCAACTGAGACCCAGTACTTC.

This clone has more than one count but fewer than ten. The genes are TRBV11-2 and TRBJ2-5; the D gene is possibly TRBD1 (6 bases). Germline CDR1 and CDR2: SGHAT and FQNNGV. The CDR3 runs 16 residues. The V end was cut by 5 bases, the J end by 5 bases, with 21 bases between. This CDR3 reads CASSAQVQGRVETQYF. CDR3 DNA sequence: TGTGCCAGCAGCGCCCAAGTACAGGGCCGTGTGGAGACCCAGTACTTC.

The gene calls are TRBV5-4 and TRBJ1-2, with D maybe TRBD1 (6 bases). The CDR3 spans 12 residues. CDR1 is SGHNT and CDR2 is YYREEE in the germline V gene (reference sequence). V lost 0 bases and J lost 8, with 8 bases in between. CDR3 loop: CASSLVTGGYTF. The CDR3 DNA reads TGTGCCAGCAGCTTGGTGACAGGCGGCTACACCTTC.

This chain joins TRBV18 and TRBJ2-3, with a weak D call TRBD2 (5 bases). CDR1 is KGHSH and CDR2 is LQKENI in the germline V gene. The CDR3 runs 15 residues. Between the trimmed V and J ends, which lost 2 bases and 4 bases, there was a span of 13 bases. The CDR3 loop is CASSPYHGDADTQYF. As DNA, the CDR3 is TGTGCCAGCTCACCATACCACGGGGATGCAGATACGCAGTATTTT.

Regarding this clone: The sample carries other DNA sequences with the same CDR3. The J gene is TRBJ2-3, the V gene TRBV9; no clear D. Germline values: CDR1 SGDLS, CDR2 YYNGEE. V was clipped by 1 base and J by 5 bases, with 5 bases between them. The length of the CDR3 is 12 residues. CDR3 nucleotides: TGTGCCAGCAGCGTAACCGGAGATACGCAGTATTTT. It is translated as CASSVTGDTQYF.

The chain employs TRBV18 and TRBJ2-3; 10 bases line up with TRBD1. There are 17 residues in the CDR3. Unmatched junction bases numbered 6, after V lost 3 bases and J lost 0 bases. CDR1 and CDR2 from the germline V gene are KGHSH and LQKENI. CDR3 sequence: CASSPRDRGPSTDTQYF. The CDR3 coding sequence is TGTGCCAGCTCACCCCGGGACAGGGGACCCAGCACAGATACGCAGTATTTT.

This clone was seen a few times. The rearrangement joins TRBV29-1 to TRBJ2-3, with a weak D call TRBD2 (5 bases). Deletions cut 4 bases from V and 10 bases from J, with 15 bases between. The CDR3 consists of 12 residues. Germline lookup yields CDR1 SQVTM and CDR2 ANQGSEA. The CDR3 sequence is CSVVYQDFAQYF. The CDR3 bases are TGCAGCGTTGTTTATCAGGACTTCGCGCAGTATTTT.

The sample holds a few counts of this clone. CDR3 sequence reads: CASRIGGPRSYEQYF. In nucleotides, the CDR3 is TGTGCCAGCAGGATCGGGGGGCCGAGATCCTACGAGCAGTACTTC. The chain combines TRBV28 with TRBJ2-7, with D maybe TRBD2 (7 bases). CDR3 length: 15 amino acids. V was cut by 6 bases and J by 1 base, with 16 bases left in between. The germline gives CDR1 MDHEN, CDR2 SYDVKM.

In this sample, this clone turned up a few times. This chain joins TRBV27 and TRBJ1-4; 9 positions agree with TRBD1. After removal of 8 bases from V and 0 bases from J, the junction contained 10 bases not matched to a gene. Germline values: CDR1 MNHEY, CDR2 SMNVEV (reference sequence). The length of the CDR3 is 17 residues. CDR3 nucleotide sequence: TGTGCCAGCGCACGCCCCGGACAGGGGCCAACTAATGAAAAACTGTTTTTT. Its translation is CASARPGQGPTNEKLFF. Complete variable domain (other parts from reference TRBV27 and TRBJ1-4): EAQVTQNPRYLITVTGKKLTVTCSQNMNHEYMSWYRQDPGLGLRQIYYSMNVEVTDKGDVPEGYKVSRKEKRNFPLILESPSPNQTSLYFCASARPGQGPTNEKLFFGSGTQLSVL.

The V gene is TRBV2, the J gene TRBJ1-2; 7 bases match TRBD1. Trimming removed 7 bases from V and 7 bases from J; junction bases left unmatched: 9. The CDR3 has 13 residues. Per germline, CDR1 SNHLY and CDR2 FYNNEI. The CDR3 sequence: CASTAGQVVGYTF. The CDR3 bases are TGTGCCAGCACCGCTGGACAGGTGGTTGGCTACACCTTC. Using reference TRBV2 and TRBJ1-2 for the parts outside the CDR3, the full variable domain is EPEVTQTPSHQVTQMGQEVILRCVPISNHLYFYWYRQILGQKVEFLVSFYNNEISEKSEIFDDQFSVERPDGSNFTLKIRSTKLEDSAMYFCASTAGQVVGYTFGSGTRLTVV.

This rearrangement joins TRBV6-1 to TRBJ1-1, with D perhaps TRBD1 (5 bases). The V end lost 8 bases, the J end lost 1 base, and 11 bases lay between the germline ends. The CDR3 runs to 13 residues. Germline V gene sequence: CDR1 MNHNS, CDR2 SASEGT. CDR3 sequence (DNA): TGTGCCAGCGGGCAGGGCGGGAACACTGAAGCTTTCTTT. Encoded protein: CASGQGGNTEAFF.

The chain links TRBV5-1 to TRBJ2-5, with 8 bases that match TRBD2. Germline lookup yields CDR1 SGHRS and CDR2 YFSETQ. Trimming removed 0 bases from V and 3 bases from J; junction bases left unmatched: 4. CDR3 length equals 15 residues. DNA of the CDR3: TGCGCCAGCAGCTTGGCTGGTAGCGGGGAAGAGACCCAGTACTTC. This sequence encodes CASSLAGSGEETQYF.

V gene TRBV30 combines with J gene TRBJ1-1; 10 bases agree with TRBD1. Looked up from germline, CDR1 is GTSNPN and CDR2 is SVGIG (reference sequence). Trimming removed 5 bases from V and 0 bases from J; junction bases left unmatched: 0. The CDR3 extends over 13 amino acids. In nucleotides, the CDR3 is TGTGCCTGGGGGACAGGGGTGAACACTGAAGCTTTCTTT. It is translated as CAWGTGVNTEAFF.

The chain couples TRBV25-1 to TRBJ1-5, with 7 bases aligning to TRBD1. The germline CDR1 and CDR2 sequences are MGHDK and SYGVNS. This CDR3 contains 13 residues. After removal of 8 bases from V and 3 bases from J, the junction contained 4 bases not matched to a gene. The CDR3 bases are TGTGCCAGCCGGGGACAGAACAATCAGCCCCAGCATTTT. Translation gives CASRGQNNQPQHF.

V gene TRBV7-9 combines with J gene TRBJ1-5, with 9 bases identical to TRBD1. From germline, CDR1 is SEHNR and CDR2 FQNEAQ (reference sequence). The CDR3 has 15 residues. The trim removed 5 bases at V and 1 base at J, leaving 3 bases unmatched. This CDR3 reads CASSAGTGSNQPQHF. The CDR3 DNA reads as TGTGCCAGCAGCGCCGGGACAGGGAGCAATCAGCCCCAGCATTTT.

This rearrangement joins TRBV5-1 to TRBJ1-4, with D unresolved. The CDR3 loop spans 15 amino acids. Germline V gene sequence: CDR1 SGHRS, CDR2 YFSETQ. V was clipped by 3 bases and J by 4 bases, with 13 bases between them. The CDR3 here is CASSWYGSGNEKLFF. The CDR3 DNA is TGCGCCAGCAGCTGGTACGGGAGCGGTAATGAAAAACTGTTTTTT.

J is TRBJ1-2 and V is TRBV11-2; possibly TRBD1 for D (6 bases). Trimming pared 0 bases from V and 10 bases from J, leaving 12 bases between. Per the germline V gene, CDR1 is SGHAT and CDR2 is FQNNGV. CDR3 size: 13 residues. CDR3 sequence (DNA): TGTGCCAGCAGCTTAGATCGCAGGGGTTACTACACCTTC. This codes for CASSLDRRGYYTF.

This clone has a handful of counts. The CDR3 loop is CASSPRQGRETQYF. The CDR3 DNA sequence: TGTGCCAGCAGTCCCCGACAGGGAAGAGAGACCCAGTACTTC. The chain joins TRBV6-5 to TRBJ2-5; 7 bases are shared with TRBD1. The ends lost 5 bases at V and 4 bases at J; junction bases unmatched: 7. Germline CDR1 reads MNHEY; CDR2 reads SVGAGI. CDR3 size: 14 residues.

The chain employs TRBV4-1 and TRBJ2-5; tentative D call: TRBD1 (6 bases). Trimming took 4 bases from V and 5 from J, leaving 14 bases between them. Germline V gene lookup returns CDR1 MGHRA and CDR2 YSYEKL. This CDR3 comprises 14 residues. CDR3 loop: CASSPITQGETQYF. The CDR3 nucleotides are TGCGCCAGCAGCCCCATCACACAGGGCGAGACCCAGTACTTC.

There are a few counts of this clone. This rearrangement joins TRBV29-1 to TRBJ2-3; TRBD2 aligns across 10 bases. This CDR3 contains 14 residues. V trimming: 7 bases; J trimming: 5 bases; junction bases outside the gene matches: 9. Germline V gene lookup returns CDR1 SQVTM and CDR2 ANQGSEA. CDR3 sequence: CSGAPSGSGDTQYF. CDR3 nucleotides: TGCAGCGGGGCGCCTAGCGGGAGTGGAGATACGCAGTATTTT.